This paragraph covers one T cell receptor (beta chain) sequence. Its antigen is still unknown. Base qualities are missing; no much larger clone stands one base away. The data were taken from a study of regulatory T cells in long-lasting Graves disease (dated by TCRdb to the early 2020s). Regarding the study in general: In the newly diagnosed Graves' disease group, patients had been taking antithyroid drugs for less than 3 months. This study used TCR sequencing and RNA sequencing of peripheral blood to compare persistent Graves' disease patients against newly diagnosed Graves' disease patients. The study took place in China and was registered as a clinical trial. A total of roughly 35 samples underwent TCR sequencing: about 13 from persistent and approximately 20 from newly diagnosed Graves' disease patients.

The library was built by means of multiplex PCR. The data were produced on an Illumina HiSeq 4000. To build TCR beta libraries, CDR3 regions were amplified by Arm-PCR using iRepertoire HTBI primers. Gel purification was performed on PCR products prior to sequencing. On the authors' methods: Across samples, about 64 TRBV and roughly 15 TRBJ segments were identified and used for gene usage analysis of CDR3 amino acid clonotypes. COPE and FqMerger were used to merge the filtered high-quality paired reads into contigs. BLAST was used to align contigs to IMGT TRBV, TRBD and TRBJ reference genes, with CDR3 defined following IMGT. Any clonotype with a frequency above 0.1% was counted as a highly expanded clone. Repertoire diversity was measured by Shannon entropy, and V-J evenness by the Gini coefficient. A clonotype was considered public if more than one individual shared it. TCRdb reran the public reads through fastp at Q25 and MiXCR, keeping productive beta chains. A single entry per CDR3 protein holds the most common genes and DNA from its merged rows. TCRdb, rather than the study authors, made the V and J calls. In all, the sample holds approximately 390,000 distinct CDR3 sequences, and around 15% of those were seen once. The ten top clones hold around 20% of the sample.

From the cysteine through the phenylalanine, the CDR3 covers 13 amino acids. Only the CDR3 region is kept as DNA, spanning 39 bases read in frame from base 1. Per the germline V gene, MGHRA is the CDR1 and YSYEKL is the CDR2. V drops 1 base and J drops 2 bases, leaving 6 bases in between. Points the paper makes about the study in general: The small sample size was acknowledged by the authors as a limitation that may reduce accuracy. Peripheral blood alone was examined, since thyroid tissue, which constituted the primary lesion, could not be accessed. Sequencing and analysis were restricted to the TCR beta chain. Persistent patients shared more public clonotypes among themselves (around 2,700) than newly diagnosed patients did (roughly 920). Preferential use of TRBV28, TRBJ1-2 and TRBJ2-5 was observed in persistent disease, whereas TRBV20-1 and TRBJ2-1 were favored in newly diagnosed disease. Persistent Graves' disease patients showed lower TCR Shannon entropy and fewer highly expanded clones than newly diagnosed patients, suggesting clonal expansion.

The time point label, read with the paper, signifies: newly diagnosed GD, antithyroid drugs for less than 3 months. For both TCR sequencing and RNA sequencing, RNA was extracted from PBMCs in TRIzol. The diagnosis of Graves' disease was made according to American Thyroid Association guidelines. Patients for the study were recruited at an endocrinology department in Xi'an, China. Each patient gave about 8.1 milliliters of peripheral blood, collected in an EDTA anticoagulant tube. Ficoll Paque Plus density gradient separation was used to isolate PBMCs, and no further T cell sorting was done. RNA quality was checked with an Agilent 2100 Bioanalyzer and agarose gel, and concentration with a NanoDrop 2000. The same sample was also used in a study of T cells in Graves' hyperthyroidism and ophthalmopathy. Drawing on the second study: A patient counted as having stable Graves' hyperthyroidism if no progression to ophthalmopathy occurred over 18 months of follow-up. Hyperthyroidism patients were newly diagnosed, had a disease duration of under 2 months, and were aged 18 to 65 years. The study excluded patients with uncontrolled infections, other autoimmune diseases, pregnancy or lactation. Diagnoses were established on the basis of clinical symptoms, serum thyroxine and TRAb, thyroid ultrasound, and orbital computed tomography. A first-round RT-PCR of the TCR CDR3 used the HTBI primer set with the Qiagen OneStep RT-PCR kit. Most expanded thyroid clonotypes (frequency above 0.001) were also found in blood, which suggests that blood repertoires may mirror thyroid immune responses. In cross-validation, a model built on a 13 V-J signature told ophthalmopathy apart from stable hyperthyroidism with just under 90% sensitivity and about 81% specificity, and in testing the same model reached 80%/75%. During validation, the model predicted progression to ophthalmopathy a median of approximately 7 months ahead of onset, with 60% to 71% sensitivity and 72% to 80% specificity. To identify TCR V-J signatures that set the groups apart, the researchers used a discovery cohort of 90 to 100 patients, made up of fewer than 50 with Graves' ophthalmopathy and about 60 with stable Graves' hyperthyroidism. Whether ophthalmopathy could be predicted prospectively was tested in an independent validation cohort made up of under 20 hyperthyroidism patients plus 17 patients who later progressed to ophthalmopathy. The approximately 90 discovery patients were divided at random into training and test sets in a 7:3 ratio. In addition, the study compared T-cell repertoires in thyroid tissue and in blood from roughly 6 Graves' hyperthyroidism patients. After blood sampling, hyperthyroidism patients were treated with methimazole at a starting dose of 30 mg daily, and ophthalmopathy patients were treated with high-dose intravenous methylprednisolone. Libraries were constructed in a second round of multiplex PCR, after which size selection and purification were carried out. Paired-end sequencing of the libraries was performed with 100 bp reads on an Illumina HiSeq2000. SOAPnuke was used to process the raw data, with reads discarded if the reads contained adapters or uncalled bases, had a mean Phred below 15, or lacked an exact constant-primer or identifier match. High-quality paired reads were merged with COPE v1.2.5, and unique nucleotide sequences were defined as clonotypes. MiTCR v1.1 was used to align the clonotypes against IMGT TRBV, TRBD and TRBJ reference segments. Analysis was restricted to V-J combinations with a frequency above 0.0001, which covered 99.2% of repertoires. A TCS score was defined as the ratio between F50 (clonal expansion) and ExV (chaos), using BLOSUM62-based TCRdist between CDR3 peptides within each V-J. Welch's t-statistics and random forest reduced just over 500 V-J features to some 14, which were used in a naive Bayes classifier (R e1071). No statistical method was used to set the sample size in advance, and investigators knew the group allocation. The paper reports TCR Vbeta CDR3 sequencing of approximately 140 peripheral blood samples: some 41 ophthalmopathy, roughly 74 hyperthyroidism and around 17 progressor patients.

The chain links TRBV4-1 with TRBJ2-7, with the D segment identity uncertain. The sample in question was peripheral blood mononuclear cells (PBMCs), obtained at new diagnosis, from a patient treated with antithyroid drugs. The TCR was taken from a young woman with Graves disease. Donor details come from another sample of the same person, matched by shared clones. The CDR3 region reads CASSQGSAYEQYF. The DNA sequence is TGCGCCAGCAGCCAAGGTAGTGCCTACGAGCAGTACTTC.